This T cell receptor beta chain is drawn from a study of T-cell memory formation after mild COVID-19. Constant-segment primers were used for 5'RACE, and the resulting TCR alpha and TCR beta cDNA libraries carried sample barcodes and UMIs. MiXCR, run by TCRdb on the 5' RACE reads, gives a single entry per CDR3 protein. The table has about 350,000 distinct CDR3 sequences, about an eighth seen once. The ends lost 5 bases at V and 15 bases at J; junction bases unmatched: 7. The CDR3 is 12 amino acids. The V gene's germline CDR1 is SGHTA and CDR2 FQGNSA. The TCR originated in a man aged 18 to 30 who had mild COVID-19 (a few samples of this study predate the infection). Cell type and time point are not known. V is TRBV7-2 and J is TRBJ2-1; 10 bases match TRBD1. Material for sequencing was PBMCs or a T cell subset sorted from them (not recorded which). CDR3 sequence (DNA): TGTGCCAGCAGCCTTGTGACAGGGGGCCTGTTCTTC. This encodes CASSLVTGGLFF.